This TCR beta chain comes out of a study of blood T cell repertoires in COVID-19. Study as a whole: From the United States, Italy and Spain came samples of acute and convalescent COVID-19. PBMCs, B-cell-depleted T cells, or T cells were the source of the cDNA or gDNA that made up the material.

In the original analysis: Nucleated cell counts were estimated from reference gene primer amplification. TCRdb keeps only in-frame clones here, not all; method: immunoSEQ multiplex PCR. That table supplies the V and J calls and clone size; D and trimming were determined from the DNA. This table has under 150,000 clones, about 90% appearing once. This clonotype was obtained from a woman between 50 and 59 years old who had recovered from COVID-19. Input material: peripheral blood.

The CDR3 region is CASSVGFGTPNYNEQFF. The CDR3 DNA reads TGTGCCAGCAGCGTAGGCTTCGGGACACCAAATTACAATGAGCAGTTCTTC. The chain uses TRBV9 and TRBJ2-1; a weak D match, TRBD1 (6 bases). CDR1 is SGDLS and CDR2 is YYNGEE in the germline V gene. The CDR3 is made up of 17 amino acids. V was pared by 0 bases and J by 4 bases, with 17 bases between.